The next 3 T cell receptor beta chains were all read from a single sample in a study of T cell changes during pregnancy in multiple sclerosis. TCRdb keeps only in-frame clones here, not all; method: immunoSEQ multiplex PCR. The profile shows around 61,000 clones, under 95% of them singletons. This material consisted of peripheral blood, taken in the third trimester of pregnancy. The receptors derive from a female donor in good health, enrolled as a control in a pregnancy study.

The chain employs TRBV29-1 and TRBJ1-1; 9 nucleotides match TRBD1. The CDR3 spans 15 residues. Germline V lookup: CDR1 SQVTM, CDR2 ANQGSEA. The J segment lost 1 base and the V segment lost 7 bases, leaving 10 bases of the junction unmatched. The DNA for the CDR3 is TGCAGCGCATTAACTTTACAGGGGGCGAACACTGAAGCTTTCTTT. Translated: CSALTLQGANTEAFF.

V gene TRBV29-1 combines with J gene TRBJ2-5, with 7 bases matching TRBD2. In germline, CDR1 is SQVTM, CDR2 ANQGSEA. V lost 5 bases, J lost 5 bases, and 8 bases stayed unmatched. The CDR3 runs 13 residues. In DNA, the CDR3 is TGCAGCGTTTCGGCGGGGGTTCAGGAGACCCAGTACTTC. This translates into CSVSAGVQETQYF.

This chain links TRBV11-2 with TRBJ1-4; D remains unclear. CDR1 and CDR2 (germline): SGHAT, FQNNGV. The V gene lost 5 bases and the J gene lost 7 bases, with 14 bases spanning the gap. This CDR3 spans 14 amino acids. The DNA of the CDR3 is TGTGCCAGCAGCCTAGGGAGGCTCGGTGAAAAACTGTTTTTT. This encodes CASSLGRLGEKLFF.